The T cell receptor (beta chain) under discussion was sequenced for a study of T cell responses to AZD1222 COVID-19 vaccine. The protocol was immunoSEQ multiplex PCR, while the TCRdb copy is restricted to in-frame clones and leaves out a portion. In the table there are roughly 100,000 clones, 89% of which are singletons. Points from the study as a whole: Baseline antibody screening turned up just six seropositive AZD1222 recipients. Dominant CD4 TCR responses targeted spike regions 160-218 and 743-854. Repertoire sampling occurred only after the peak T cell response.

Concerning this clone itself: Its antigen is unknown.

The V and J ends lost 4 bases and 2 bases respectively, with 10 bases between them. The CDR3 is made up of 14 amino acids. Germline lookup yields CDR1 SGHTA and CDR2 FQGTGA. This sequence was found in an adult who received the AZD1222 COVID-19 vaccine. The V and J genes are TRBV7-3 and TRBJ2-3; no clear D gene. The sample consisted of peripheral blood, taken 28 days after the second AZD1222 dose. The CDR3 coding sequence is TGTGCCAGCAGCTCCAGGCGGCCCACAGATACGCAGTATTTT. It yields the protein CASSSRRPTDTQYF.